This TCR beta chain emerged from a study of CD8+ T cells in alopecia areata. Overall study context: Those patients who were treated received oral tofacitinib, which was given at 5 to 10 mg twice daily for moderate-to-severe alopecia areata. Tofacitinib ran for 6 to 18 months before 6 months off drug. Study-wide results and caveats: As there was one nonresponder, how baseline CD8+ expansion relates to response remains uncertain. Greater clonality was observed in lesional scalp samples, especially alopecia totalis/universalis, versus normal scalp.

The treatment was: oral pan-JAK inhibitor, 5-10 mg twice daily. Extraction of RNA preceded its reverse transcription into cDNA, which served as the sequencing template. Sequencing used immunoSEQ multiplex PCR; TCRdb keeps in-frame clones, though not all of them. The sample contains a few hundred thousand clones, roughly three fifths of which appear only once. V shed 4 bases and J shed 5 bases, with 18 bases lying between them. CDR1 SGHTA and CDR2 FQGNSA come from the germline V gene. The CDR3 is made up of 17 amino acids. As for this clone: The antigen remains undetermined.

The rearrangement uses TRBV7-2 and TRBJ1-6, with D maybe TRBD1 (5 bases). The TCR was taken from a human donor with alopecia areata. This sample comprised CD4+ T cells sorted from blood, obtained around week 46, from a patient treated with tofacitinib. CDR3: CASSWLGGTGDNSPLHF. As DNA, the CDR3 is TGTGCCAGCAGCTGGCTCGGGGGGACGGGGGATAATTCACCCCTCCACTTT.